This T cell receptor (beta chain) was captured by sequencing in a study of tumor and adjacent non-tumor tissue in lung cancer. The library came from three nested PCR rounds adapted from ARM-PCR protocols. In TCRdb, the multiplex PCR reads were re-called with MiXCR into one record per CDR3 protein. The repertoire holds 70,000 to 90,000 distinct CDR3 sequences, with more than 60% as singletons. V was trimmed by 5 bases and J by 0 bases, leaving 9 bases between them. This CDR3 has 14 amino acids. Germline CDR1 is SEHNR and CDR2 is FQNEAQ (reference sequence). This sample's RNA came from whole unsorted tissue. This clonotype has at least ten counts.

Sequencing was done on a sample of lung tumor tissue. This sequence joins TRBV7-9 and TRBJ2-3; either TRBD1 or TRBD2 may supply D (5 bases each). The clonotype comes from a woman aged 45-59 years with non-small cell lung cancer. CDR3 loop: CASSLRDSTDTQYF. Written as DNA, the CDR3 is TGTGCCAGCAGCCTCCGGGACAGCACAGATACGCAGTATTTT.